The following is a T cell receptor beta chain sequence with its context. Other DNA sequences in this specimen translate into the identical CDR3. The data were produced by immunoSEQ multiplex PCR, yet TCRdb's version contains in-frame clones alone and is incomplete. The top ten hold 13% to 15% of the sample, which has 160,000 or so clones, approximately 94% seen once. The data are from a study of control samples from healthy donors and cancer patients. The CDR3 contains 14 residues. Trimming took off 0 bases at V and 1 base at J, with 9 bases between the two ends. Per the germline V gene, CDR1 is GTSNPN and CDR2 is SVGIG (reference sequence).

Specimen: PBMCs. The chain couples TRBV30 to TRBJ1-1; D remains ambiguous. This TCR was sampled from a man aged 55-75 years with colorectal cancer. The CDR3 spells CAWSVLGGNTEAFF. DNA of the CDR3: TGTGCCTGGAGTGTATTGGGTGGGAACACTGAAGCTTTCTTT.